This T cell receptor beta chain stems from a study of T cell responses to AZD1222 COVID-19 vaccine. Pooled samples include second doses given at about 4 or 12 weeks. Data came from immunoSEQ multiplex PCR; TCRdb stores just in-frame clones and leaves some out. The data hold some 170,000 clones, with about 91% observed a single time. Overall study findings and caveats: Reportedly, nearly half the spike-specific TCRs target unmutated variant regions. The repertoires were collected only after the peak T cell response. White British donors predominated, females outnumbered males, and clonal diversity was possibly underestimated.

In germline, CDR1 is SGHVS, CDR2 FQNEAQ. This CDR3 contains 16 residues. J was trimmed by 5 bases and V by 4 bases; bases with no gene match: 10. Details on this clone: Its antigen is not known.

The V gene is TRBV7-8, the J gene TRBJ1-2; 10 bases are a match to TRBD1. The source is an adult who received the AZD1222 COVID-19 vaccine. Material: peripheral blood, obtained 28 days after the second AZD1222 dose. The CDR3 protein is CASSSPGDRGRYGYTF. The CDR3 bases are TGTGCCAGCAGCTCGCCGGGGGACAGGGGAAGGTATGGCTACACCTTC.